Shown below are 16 T cell receptor beta chains from a single sample sequenced in a study of OX40 agonist ivuxolimab in advanced cancers. To prepare the library, the immunoSEQ multiplex PCR assay was applied. Entries here come from immuneACCESS through TCRdb and include only in-frame sequences with V and J called. Some clones fail to appear in such tables; in the studies checked, an unresolved V gene covers under half of the shortfall, and the cause of the remainder is unknown. This sample lists 25,000 to 35,000 clones; over 65% were detected once. The biggest ten clones account for roughly 12% of the sample. Sequenced here: CD4+ or CD8+ T cells sorted from blood, sampled in a trial of the OX40 agonist ivuxolimab. The source is an adult with an advanced solid tumor such as melanoma, head and neck, liver or kidney cancer.

The genes are TRBV7-3 and TRBJ2-3; D is ambiguous. The CDR3 has 14 residues. V lost 0 bases, J lost 0 bases, and 4 bases lay in between. Germline values: CDR1 SGHTA, CDR2 FQGTGA. The CDR3 loop is CASSLTGSTDTQYF. CDR3 nucleotides: TGTGCCAGCAGCTTAACTGGTAGCACAGATACGCAGTATTTT. The full variable domain, with the rest looked up from reference TRBV7-3 and TRBJ2-3, is GAGVSQTPSNKVTEKGKYVELRCDPISGHTALYWYRQSLGQGPEFLIYFQGTGAADDSGLPNDRFFAVRPEGSVSTLKIQRTERGDSAVYLCASSLTGSTDTQYFGPGTRLTVL.

The chain carries TRBV28 and TRBJ2-7; no clear D. Germline assignment: CDR1 MDHEN and CDR2 SYDVKM. With 6 bases removed from V and 5 bases from J, the gap between germline ends came to 17 bases. This CDR3 has 14 amino acids. CDR3: CASRDPSQLNEQYF. CDR3 nucleotide sequence: TGTGCCAGCAGAGACCCTTCGCAGCTAAACGAGCAGTACTTC.

The rearrangement uses TRBV5-6 and TRBJ2-7; D unclear. Germline V gene data show CDR1 as SGHDT and CDR2 as YYEEEE. This CDR3 spans 11 amino acids. Trimming stripped 1 base from V and 6 bases from J, with 5 bases between. This CDR3 reads CASSLPGEQYF. CDR3 bases: TGTGCCAGCAGCTTGCCAGGCGAGCAGTACTTC.

The chain joins TRBV20-1 to TRBJ2-1; no firm D call. The CDR3 extends over 11 amino acids. CDR1 and CDR2 (germline): DFQATT, SNEGSKA (reference sequence). V gave up 2 bases and J gave up 9 bases, with 8 bases separating them. The CDR3 reads CSARRVGEQFF. The DNA of the CDR3 is TGCAGTGCTAGAAGGGTGGGTGAGCAGTTCTTC.

This sequence joins TRBV13 and TRBJ1-2, with a possible D match to TRBD1 (6 bases). The germline CDR1 and CDR2 sequences are PRHDT and FYEKMQ (reference sequence). V was trimmed by 0 bases and J by 4 bases, leaving 9 bases between them. The CDR3 covers 14 residues. CDR3 bases: TGTGCCAGCAGCTTAGGACAGGGAAGCTATGGCTACACCTTC. Amino acid sequence: CASSLGQGSYGYTF.

The V and J genes are TRBV20-1 and TRBJ1-2, with no clear D. The CDR3 length is 10 residues. The germline V gene encodes CDR1 DFQATT and CDR2 SNEGSKA (reference sequence). V gave up 5 bases and J gave up 5 bases, with 6 bases separating them. CDR3 in amino acids: CSAPTYGYTF. The CDR3 DNA follows: TGCAGTGCTCCTACATATGGCTACACCTTC.

Comments on this clone: Relative to the germline gene, one junction end is altered; a read error may explain this. The sample has other DNA sequences that encode this CDR3 too. The genes are TRBV5-3 and TRBJ2-7, with 10 nucleotides matching TRBD2. TRBV5-3 is flagged as an ORF with uncertain function. The CDR3 runs 15 residues. For the CDR3, the DNA is TGTGCCAGAAGCTTGACAGCGGGAGGGTTCCGCGAGCAGTACTTT. As protein: CARSLTAGGFREQYF.

V usage is TRBV29-1 and J usage is TRBJ2-1; D not certain. CDR1 is SQVTM, CDR2 ANQGSEA, per germline. V lost 0 bases and J lost 1, with 4 bases in between. This CDR3 region has 13 residues. CDR3 sequence reads: CSVEEGSYNEQFF. The CDR3 DNA sequence: TGCAGCGTTGAAGAGGGGTCCTACAATGAGCAGTTCTTC.

This chain joins TRBV6-1 and TRBJ2-7; D is undetermined. The CDR3 runs 15 residues. V was pared by 2 bases and J by 3 bases, with 14 bases between. CDR1 MNHNS and CDR2 SASEGT come from the germline V gene. The CDR3 nucleotides read TGTGCCAGCAGTGAAATGGAGTTTCCCATCTACGAGCAGTACTTC. This encodes CASSEMEFPIYEQYF.

The chain employs TRBV6-5 and TRBJ2-5; D remains ambiguous. Trimming cost V 5 bases and J 0 bases, with 4 bases left between them. The CDR3 covers 12 residues. Germline V gene data show CDR1 as MNHEY and CDR2 as SVGAGI. In DNA form, the CDR3 reads TGTGCCAGCAGTGGAGACCAAGAGACCCAGTACTTC. This sequence encodes CASSGDQETQYF.

The rearrangement links TRBV30 to TRBJ2-5, with a possible D match to TRBD1 (6 bases). The CDR3 extends over 15 amino acids. The germline V and J ends were trimmed by 5 bases and 1 base, with 17 bases remaining between them. CDR1 and CDR2 (germline): GTSNPN, SVGIG (reference sequence). CDR3 sequence reads: CAWCPDREFQETQYF. As DNA, the CDR3 is TGTGCCTGGTGCCCGGACAGAGAATTCCAAGAGACCCAGTACTTC.

The chain employs TRBV6-1 and TRBJ1-5, with 7 bases fitting TRBD1. The CDR3 covers 17 residues. J gave up 1 base and V 0 bases, and 6 bases lay outside the gene matches. Germline V gene sequence: CDR1 MNHNS, CDR2 SASEGT. The chain's CDR3 is CASSEAPGGPSNQPQHF. For the CDR3, the DNA is TGTGCCAGCAGTGAAGCGCCAGGGGGACCCAGCAATCAGCCCCAGCATTTT.

This chain connects TRBV7-8 to TRBJ2-5; D unclear. CDR3 size: 16 residues. The V end lost 1 base, the J end lost 3 bases, and 15 bases lay between the germline ends. Germline loops: CDR1 SGHVS, CDR2 FQNEAQ. The CDR3 is CASSLGSVPAKETQYF. The CDR3 region has the DNA TGTGCCAGCAGCTTAGGGTCAGTTCCCGCGAAAGAGACCCAGTACTTC.

A few counts support this clone. This chain joins TRBV7-6 and TRBJ2-1; D unresolved. V was pared by 4 bases and J by 4 bases, with 5 bases between. Germline V gene data show CDR1 as SGHVS and CDR2 as FNYEAQ. There are 12 residues in the CDR3. CDR3 region: CASSYGYNEQFF. DNA of the CDR3: TGTGCCAGCAGCTACGGGTACAATGAGCAGTTCTTC.

About this clone itself: Other DNA sequences in the same sample also yield this CDR3. The rearrangement links TRBV5-6 to TRBJ1-1; TRBD1 aligns across 10 bases. This CDR3 region has 14 residues. CDR1 is SGHDT, CDR2 YYEEEE, per germline. V was clipped by 3 bases and J by 3 bases; unmatched bases: 2. CDR3 nucleotides: TGTGCCAGCAGCTATGGGACAGGGGACACTGAAGCTTTCTTT. It yields the protein CASSYGTGDTEAFF.

The rearrangement links TRBV4-3 to TRBJ2-3; D perhaps matches TRBD2 (5 bases). The CDR3 runs to 16 residues. Trimming removed 2 bases at V and 4 bases at J, with 16 bases between. Germline CDR1 LGHNA, CDR2 YSLEER. CDR3 sequence reads: CASSQYGGLVADTQYF. CDR3 nucleotide sequence: TGCGCCAGCAGCCAATATGGAGGTTTGGTGGCAGATACGCAGTATTTT.